This T cell receptor (beta chain) emerged from a study of early T cells in non-severe SARS-CoV-2 infection. Study context: Unpaired chains resulted from sequencing bulk RNA of unsorted whole blood. Study outcomes and limitations: Matches to VDJdb favored anti-spike CD8 responses and missed private and CD4 specificities.

The CDR3 is made up of 15 amino acids. Between the trimmed V and J ends, which lost 0 bases and 0 bases, there was a span of 9 bases. Germline CDR1 KGHSH, CDR2 LQKENI. This clonotype occurred a few times. No antigen is known for it. In the library, individual cDNA molecules carried attached unique molecular identifiers. One entry per CDR3 protein results from TCRdb running MiXCR on the 5' RACE reads. The sample includes roughly 120,000 distinct CDR3 sequences, 10% to 15% of them seen just once. V and J are TRBV18 and TRBJ2-7; tentatively, D is TRBD1 (6 bases). The source of this sequence is an adult who was a healthcare worker with PCR-confirmed SARS-CoV-2 infection or an uninfected control (not recorded which). The sample in question was whole blood, obtained at baseline. For the CDR3, the DNA is TGTGCCAGCTCACCACCGGCCAGGGGCTCCTACGAGCAGTACTTC. Translated, it gives CASSPPARGSYEQYF.